This TCR beta chain was profiled in a study of CD8 T cells in ankylosing spondylitis. CDR3 length equals 15 residues. The germline V gene encodes CDR1 DFQATT and CDR2 SNEGSKA (reference sequence). Trimming cost V 6 bases and J 0 bases, with 17 bases left between them. From the 5' RACE reads, TCRdb called clonotypes with MiXCR, one entry per CDR3 protein. The sample includes 250,000 to 350,000 distinct CDR3 sequences, 15% to 25% of them seen just once. The TCR comes from a male donor with ankylosing spondylitis or in good health (not recorded which). The sequenced sample consisted of blood, either unsorted or a sorted T cell fraction (not recorded which). The chain uses TRBV20-1 and TRBJ1-1; D not resolved. CDR3 DNA sequence: TGCAGTGCCAGATCCGGGTCCATCCTGAACACTGAAGCTTTCTTT. Its protein product is CSARSGSILNTEAFF.